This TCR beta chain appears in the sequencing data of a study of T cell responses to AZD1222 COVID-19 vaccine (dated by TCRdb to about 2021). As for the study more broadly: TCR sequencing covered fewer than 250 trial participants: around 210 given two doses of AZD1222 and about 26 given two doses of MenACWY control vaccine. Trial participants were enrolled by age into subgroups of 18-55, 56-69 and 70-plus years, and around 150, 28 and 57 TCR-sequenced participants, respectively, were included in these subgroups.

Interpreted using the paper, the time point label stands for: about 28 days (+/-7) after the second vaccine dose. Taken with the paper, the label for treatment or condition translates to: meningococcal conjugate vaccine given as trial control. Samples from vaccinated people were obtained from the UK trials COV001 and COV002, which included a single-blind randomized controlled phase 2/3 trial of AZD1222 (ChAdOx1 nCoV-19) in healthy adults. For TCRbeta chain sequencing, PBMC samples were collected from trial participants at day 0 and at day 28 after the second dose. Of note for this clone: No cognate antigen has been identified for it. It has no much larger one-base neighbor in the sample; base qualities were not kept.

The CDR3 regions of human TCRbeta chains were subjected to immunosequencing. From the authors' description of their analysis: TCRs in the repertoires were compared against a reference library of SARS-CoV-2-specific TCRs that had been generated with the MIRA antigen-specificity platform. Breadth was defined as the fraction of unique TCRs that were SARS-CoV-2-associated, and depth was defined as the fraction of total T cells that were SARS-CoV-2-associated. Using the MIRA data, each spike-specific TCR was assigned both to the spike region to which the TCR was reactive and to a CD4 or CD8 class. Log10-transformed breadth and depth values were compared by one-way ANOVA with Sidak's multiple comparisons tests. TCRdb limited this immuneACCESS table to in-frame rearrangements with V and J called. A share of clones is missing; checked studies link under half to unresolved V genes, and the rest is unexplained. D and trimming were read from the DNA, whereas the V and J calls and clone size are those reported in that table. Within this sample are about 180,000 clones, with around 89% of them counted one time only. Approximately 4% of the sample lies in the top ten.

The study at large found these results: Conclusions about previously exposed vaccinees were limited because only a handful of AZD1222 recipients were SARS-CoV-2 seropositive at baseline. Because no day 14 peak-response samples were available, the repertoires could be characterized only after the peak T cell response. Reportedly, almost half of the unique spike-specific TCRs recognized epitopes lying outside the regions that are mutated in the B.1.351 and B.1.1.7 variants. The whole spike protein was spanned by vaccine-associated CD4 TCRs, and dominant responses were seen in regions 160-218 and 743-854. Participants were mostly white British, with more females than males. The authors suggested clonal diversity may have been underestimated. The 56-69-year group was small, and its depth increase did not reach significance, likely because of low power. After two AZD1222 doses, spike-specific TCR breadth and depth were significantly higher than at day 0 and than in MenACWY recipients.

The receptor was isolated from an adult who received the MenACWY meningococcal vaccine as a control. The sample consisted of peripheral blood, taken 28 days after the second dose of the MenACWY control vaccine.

The sequenced DNA is TGTGCCTGGAGATCCGCTGGGGGTTACACTGAAGCTTTCTTT. It translates as CAWRSAGGYTEAFF. The chain couples TRBV30 to TRBJ1-1; TRBD1 is a weak D gene call, 5 bases matching. The CDR3 runs 14 residues from the cysteine to the phenylalanine. Of the read, only the CDR3 DNA is kept; its 42 bases are in frame from base 1. CDR1 and CDR2, looked up from the germline V gene (reference sequence), are GTSNPN and SVGIG. A distance of 14 bases separates the germline ends of V and J, which lose 3 bases and 3 bases respectively.